The 6 T cell receptor beta chains below all came from one sample that was sequenced in a study of T cell responses to AZD1222 COVID-19 vaccine. The assay was immunoSEQ multiplex PCR, and TCRdb's table has in-frame clones only and misses some. This table has around 160,000 clones, approximately 90% appearing once. This material consisted of peripheral blood, taken on day 0 of MenACWY control vaccination. The receptors shown here come from an adult in good health.

This clone was detected ten times or more. The V gene is TRBV9, the J gene TRBJ2-2; 9 nucleotides agree with TRBD1. V was clipped by 3 bases and J by 4 bases; unmatched bases: 16. CDR3 length: 19 amino acids. Per the germline V gene, CDR1 is SGDLS and CDR2 is YYNGEE. CDR3: CASSAKSLPGGQGTGELFF. Here the CDR3 DNA reads TGTGCCAGCAGCGCTAAGTCATTACCAGGGGGACAGGGCACCGGGGAGCTGTTTTTT.

V usage is TRBV20-1 and J usage is TRBJ2-7; 10 bases line up with TRBD1. Trimming removed 3 bases from V and 9 bases from J; junction bases left unmatched: 8. In germline, CDR1 is DFQATT, CDR2 SNEGSKA (reference sequence). The CDR3 length is 13 residues. The DNA for the CDR3 is TGCAGTGCTAGTCCAGGACAGGGGGTTGTGCAGTACTTC. Its translation is CSASPGQGVVQYF.

The chain is built from TRBV28 and TRBJ1-2, with D tentatively TRBD1 (6 bases). The CDR3 is 12 amino acids. The germline gives CDR1 MDHEN, CDR2 SYDVKM. Deletions cut 2 bases from V and 10 bases from J, with 11 bases between. The CDR3 bases are TGTGCCAGCAGTTTAACAGGGCGCTACTACACCTTC. Encoded protein: CASSLTGRYYTF.

The genes are TRBV6-5 and TRBJ1-5; 9 bases match TRBD1. The CDR3 extends over 15 amino acids. Germline V lookup: CDR1 MNHEY, CDR2 SVGAGI. With V trimmed by 5 bases and J by 3 bases, 5 bases remained unmatched. The DNA for the CDR3 is TGTGCCAGCAGTCCCGGGACAGGGAACAATCAGCCCCAGCATTTT. Protein product: CASSPGTGNNQPQHF.

The V call is TRBV5-8, the J call TRBJ1-1; no definite D call. Trimming cost V 1 base and J 1 base, with 11 bases left between them. Germline V gene data show CDR1 as SGHTS and CDR2 as YDEGEE. The CDR3 spans 15 residues. The CDR3 DNA is TGTGCCAGCAGCTTGCGAAGGGTAAGGAACACTGAAGCTTTCTTT. Translation gives CASSLRRVRNTEAFF.

This clone showed up just a few times. The chain uses TRBV5-1 and TRBJ2-6; D uncertain. Deletions cut 6 bases from V and 0 bases from J, with 16 bases between. There are 17 residues in the CDR3. CDR1 and CDR2 from the germline V gene are SGHRS and YFSETQ. The CDR3 sequence is CASKEWSRSSGANVLTF. In nucleotides, the CDR3 is TGCGCCAGCAAAGAGTGGTCAAGGAGCTCTGGGGCCAACGTCCTGACTTTC.